This record looks at one T cell receptor (beta chain) sequence and its context. The sample comes from a study of blood T cell repertoires in COVID-19. Clones were sequenced by immunoSEQ multiplex PCR, and TCRdb holds only the in-frame ones, with some missing. The repertoire holds about 300,000 clones, with 89% as singletons. This TCR was sampled from a woman in her 30s with COVID-19, enrolled during active disease. What was sequenced was peripheral blood.

The CDR3 spells CASSSGTYSSPLHF. CDR3 DNA: TGTGCCAGCAGCAGCGGGACCTATTCCTCACCCCTCCACTTT. V is TRBV7-2 and J is TRBJ1-6; perhaps TRBD1 as D (5 bases). Trimming left V 5 bases short and J 10 bases short, with 15 bases between. The CDR3 runs 14 residues. The germline gives CDR1 SGHTA, CDR2 FQGNSA.